What follows are 2 T cell receptor beta chains derived from one specimen sequenced in a study of blood T cell repertoires in COVID-19. Here immunoSEQ multiplex PCR was the method, and the copy in TCRdb shows in-frame clones only, minus some. The table lists under 350,000 clones, around nine tenths of them singletons. Source material: peripheral blood. The receptor set was obtained from a man aged 35 to 55 with acute or convalescent COVID-19.

This rearrangement joins TRBV2 to TRBJ1-2, with D maybe TRBD1 (5 bases). Germline V lookup: CDR1 SNHLY, CDR2 FYNNEI. V dropped 8 bases and J dropped 4 bases, with 14 bases sitting between them. The CDR3 has 13 amino acids. The chain's CDR3 is CASGGGNRYGYTF. The CDR3 DNA sequence: TGTGCCAGCGGGGGAGGTAACCGCTATGGCTACACCTTC.

This rearrangement joins TRBV7-3 to TRBJ1-1; D not resolved. The length of the CDR3 is 14 residues. Germline V gene sequence: CDR1 SGHTA, CDR2 FQGTGA. Between the trimmed V and J ends, which lost 0 bases and 5 bases, there was a span of 10 bases. The CDR3 protein is CASSLTGVETEAFF. CDR3 nucleotide sequence: TGTGCCAGCAGCTTAACCGGGGTCGAGACTGAAGCTTTCTTT.